This record covers a single T cell receptor beta chain. Its antigen is not known. This entry comes from a study of T cells in Graves' hyperthyroidism and ophthalmopathy. Each ophthalmopathy patient scored at least 3 on the Clinical Activity Score and at least 4 on NOSPECS grade, with duration under 3 months. RNA transcripts served as the template for amplifying TCR beta CDR3 regions. Carried out on the TCR CDR3, a first-round RT-PCR used the HTBI primer set. TCRdb called the multiplex PCR reads again in MiXCR, with one record for every CDR3 protein. The sample holds some 570,000 distinct CDR3 sequences; 14% are singletons and the top ten take 7.1%. The J segment lost 4 bases and the V segment lost 5 bases, leaving 10 bases of the junction unmatched. This CDR3 comprises 15 residues. Germline loops: CDR1 MNHNS, CDR2 SASEGT. Study-level findings and limits: Model output signaled ophthalmopathy a median 6.5 months ahead of onset. Most thyroid clonotypes expanded above 0.001 were also detected in blood.

Sample: blood. The chain joins TRBV6-1 to TRBJ1-2; 7 bases fit TRBD1. The sequence derives from a woman aged 18-30 years with Graves' ophthalmopathy. Here the CDR3 DNA reads TGTGCCAGCAGTTATTTGACAGGGACCCCCTATGGCTACACCTTC. The encoded protein is CASSYLTGTPYGYTF.